This passage covers 20 T cell receptor beta chains from one sample sequenced in a study of blood T cell repertoires in COVID-19. TCRdb's copy holds only in-frame clones and misses some; the assay was immunoSEQ multiplex PCR. Of roughly 200,000 clones in the sample, approximately 85% were seen once. Sequenced input: peripheral blood. Source of these receptors: a human donor with active or convalescent COVID-19. The donor label of this sample is uncertain.

This clone was detected once. The rearrangement joins TRBV28 to TRBJ2-7, with 10 bases lining up with TRBD1. The CDR3 is 14 amino acids. The germline V gene has CDR1 MDHEN and CDR2 SYDVKM. J lost 6 bases, V lost 4 bases, and 6 bases had no gene match. The CDR3: CASSSGQGLLEQYF. CDR3 DNA sequence: TGTGCCAGCAGTTCGGGACAGGGGCTCCTCGAGCAGTACTTC.

The chain employs TRBV2 and TRBJ1-1; a possible D gene is TRBD1 (5 bases). V lost 5 bases to trimming and J lost 0 bases, with 13 bases between them. Germline lookup yields CDR1 SNHLY and CDR2 FYNNEI. The length of the CDR3 is 15 residues. This chain's CDR3 is CASSLGQSMNTEAFF. The CDR3 DNA sequence: TGTGCCAGCAGTTTGGGGCAGAGTATGAACACTGAAGCTTTCTTT.

J is TRBJ2-6 and V is TRBV28; D might be TRBD2 (6 bases). Trimming stripped 3 bases from V and 4 bases from J, with 10 bases between. Germline CDR1 is MDHEN and CDR2 is SYDVKM. This CDR3 comprises 15 residues. CDR3 DNA: TGTGCCAGCAGTTTTGGGGGGACCGGGGCCAACGTCCTGACTTTC. Encoded protein: CASSFGGTGANVLTF.

The chain recombines TRBV28 with TRBJ2-5; D uncertain. Trimming took 3 bases from V and 2 from J, leaving 10 bases between them. This CDR3 spans 14 amino acids. Germline V gene lookup returns CDR1 MDHEN and CDR2 SYDVKM. The CDR3 here is CASSLRRQQETQYF. The CDR3 nucleotides read TGTGCCAGCAGTTTGAGGCGTCAGCAAGAGACCCAGTACTTC.

The gene calls are TRBV5-1 and TRBJ2-7; perhaps TRBD1 as D (6 bases). Looked up from germline, CDR1 is SGHRS and CDR2 is YFSETQ. The V end lost 4 bases, the J end lost 6 bases, and 11 bases lay between the germline ends. The CDR3 has 12 amino acids. Here the CDR3 DNA reads TGCGCCAGCAGCCCTGGACAGACCGAGCAGTACTTC. Translation: CASSPGQTEQYF.

This chain links TRBV9 with TRBJ2-7; 7 bases fit TRBD2. V gave up 4 bases and J gave up 2 bases; unmatched junction bases: 6. The CDR3 runs 14 residues. Germline values: CDR1 SGDLS, CDR2 YYNGEE. The CDR3 bases are TGTGCCAGCAGCATGAGCGGGAATACCTACGAGCAGTACTTC. Protein sequence: CASSMSGNTYEQYF.

The chain couples TRBV9 to TRBJ2-3, with D perhaps matching TRBD1 (5 bases). The V end was cut by 0 bases, the J end by 6 bases, with 5 bases between. Germline CDR1 reads SGDLS; CDR2 reads YYNGEE. The CDR3 totals 12 residues. CDR3 loop: CASSVEGDTQYF. DNA of the CDR3: TGTGCCAGCAGCGTAGAGGGGGATACGCAGTATTTT. Full variable domain (missing parts from reference TRBV9 and TRBJ2-3): DSGVTQTPKHLITATGQRVTLRCSPRSGDLSVYWYQQSLDQGLQFLIQYYNGEERAKGNILERFSAQQFPDLHSELNLSSLELGDSALYFCASSVEGDTQYFGPGTRLTVL.

The chain is built from TRBV7-2 and TRBJ1-5, with no clear D. Trimming removed 0 bases from V and 2 bases from J, with 8 bases in between. CDR1 is SGHTA, CDR2 FQGNSA, per germline. The CDR3 is made up of 15 amino acids. The CDR3 protein is CASSLANSRNQPQHF. The CDR3 DNA reads as TGTGCCAGCAGCTTAGCTAACAGCCGCAATCAGCCCCAGCATTTT.

V gene TRBV3-1 (or the pseudogene TRBV3-2) combines with J gene TRBJ1-2; TRBD1 matches at 12 bases. Germline V lookup: CDR1 LGHDT, CDR2 YNNKEL (reference sequence). J was trimmed by 7 bases and V by 3 bases; bases with no gene match: 3. The CDR3 runs 14 residues. CDR3 region: CASSQGQGAGGYTF. For the CDR3, the DNA is TGTGCCAGCAGCCAGGGACAGGGGGCGGGTGGCTACACCTTC.

This chain joins TRBV28 and TRBJ1-1; 8 positions agree with TRBD1. CDR1 and CDR2 from the germline V gene are MDHEN and SYDVKM. V was pared by 6 bases and J by 10 bases, with 19 bases of the junction left unmatched. CDR3 size: 16 residues. CDR3 in DNA: TGTGCCAGCAGCCCTAGCTCTGGACAGGGAGTAAGGGTAGCTTTCTTT. It codes for CASSPSSGQGVRVAFF.

DNA for the CDR3: TGTGCCTGGAGCCCCCAGGGTTTGAACACTGAAGCTTTCTTT. Its translation: CAWSPQGLNTEAFF. The gene calls are TRBV30 and TRBJ1-1, with D possibly being TRBD1 (5 bases). Germline values: CDR1 GTSNPN, CDR2 SVGIG (reference sequence). CDR3 length: 14 residues. Trimming stripped 3 bases from V and 0 bases from J, with 11 bases between.

V and J are TRBV7-3 and TRBJ2-7, with a weak D call TRBD1 (5 bases). There are 15 residues in the CDR3. The germline CDR1 and CDR2 sequences are SGHTA and FQGTGA. Trimming removed 2 bases from V and 3 bases from J, with 14 bases in between. CDR3 amino acids: CASSLAATGRYEQYF. In nucleotides, the CDR3 is TGTGCCAGCAGCTTAGCAGCCACAGGCCGCTACGAGCAGTACTTC. Full variable domain (rest looked up from reference TRBV7-3 and TRBJ2-7): GAGVSQTPSNKVTEKGKYVELRCDPISGHTALYWYRQSLGQGPEFLIYFQGTGAADDSGLPNDRFFAVRPEGSVSTLKIQRTERGDSAVYLCASSLAATGRYEQYFGPGTRLTVT.

The rearrangement links TRBV30 to TRBJ1-1, with a weak D call TRBD1 (6 bases). The ends were cut back, 2 bases at V and 6 bases at J, with 13 bases in the middle. CDR3 length: 13 residues. CDR1 GTSNPN and CDR2 SVGIG come from the germline V gene (reference sequence). Here the CDR3 reads CAWSTLEGAEAFF. The CDR3 coding sequence is TGTGCCTGGAGTACGTTAGAGGGGGCTGAAGCTTTCTTT.

This rearrangement joins TRBV11-3 to TRBJ2-1; D is ambiguous. Germline values: CDR1 SGHNT, CDR2 YENEEA. The CDR3 is 14 residues long. The germline V and J ends were trimmed by 1 base and 10 bases, with 14 bases remaining between them. DNA for the CDR3: TGTGCCAGCAGCTTAGGGAGCAGCTCCCTGGAGCAGTTCTTC. Translated, it gives CASSLGSSSLEQFF.

The V call is TRBV3-1 (or the pseudogene TRBV3-2), the J call TRBJ2-3, with 8 bases lining up with TRBD1. The CDR3 spans 15 residues. V dropped 3 bases and J dropped 3; count of bases not matched to a gene: 5. Germline assignment: CDR1 LGHDT and CDR2 YNNKEL (reference sequence). The DNA for the CDR3 is TGTGCCAGCAGCCAGCGACAGGGGATGACAGATACGCAGTATTTT. Its translation: CASSQRQGMTDTQYF.

The V and J genes are TRBV3-1 (or the pseudogene TRBV3-2) and TRBJ2-1; 13 nucleotides line up with TRBD2. Germline V gene data show CDR1 as LGHDT and CDR2 as YNNKEL (reference sequence). The junction had 26 bases not matched to a gene; V was cut back by 5 bases and J by 4 bases. The length of the CDR3 is 23 residues. CDR3 coding DNA: TGTGCCAGCAGCTCGAAGACGGGACAGATGACTAGCGGGAGGTCTTTCCAATACAATGAGCAGTTCTTC. Its translation: CASSSKTGQMTSGRSFQYNEQFF.

Only a few counts were recorded for this clone. This chain connects TRBV7-6 to TRBJ2-3, with D hard to call. Trimming shortened V by 5 bases and J by 0 bases, and 15 bases separated the two germline ends. The CDR3 is made up of 16 amino acids. Per the germline V gene, CDR1 is SGHVS and CDR2 is FNYEAQ. The CDR3 DNA is TGTGCCAGCAGCCCGCGTGGGCAAACTAGCACAGATACGCAGTATTTT. This sequence encodes CASSPRGQTSTDTQYF.

The chain links TRBV28 to TRBJ1-2, with TRBD1 matching 8 bases. Germline-derived CDR1 and CDR2 are MDHEN and SYDVKM. The trim removed 5 bases at V and 2 bases at J, leaving 10 bases unmatched. CDR3 length: 16 residues. As DNA, the CDR3 is TGTGCCAGCAGTATACAAAAAGGACAGGGAAACTATGGCTACACCTTC. This encodes CASSIQKGQGNYGYTF.

DNA of the CDR3: TGCGCCAGCAGCCAGGGCCTCGCACCAGGAAACACCATATATTTT. This gives the protein CASSQGLAPGNTIYF. The gene calls are TRBV5-1 and TRBJ1-3, with D possibly being TRBD1 (5 bases). V was shortened by 4 bases and J by 4 bases, with 15 bases between the two germline ends. The V gene's germline CDR1 is SGHRS and CDR2 YFSETQ. This CDR3 is 15 amino acids long.

The rearrangement uses TRBV7-8 and TRBJ2-7; TRBD2 aligns across 12 bases. The CDR3 loop spans 15 amino acids. CDR1 is SGHVS, CDR2 FQNEAQ, per germline. Unmatched junction bases numbered 4, after V lost 1 base and J lost 6 bases. The CDR3, as DNA: TGTGCCAGCAGCTTAGGACTAGCGGGAGTTGGCGAGCAGTACTTC. This translates into CASSLGLAGVGEQYF. Based on the CDR3 plus reference TRBV7-8 and TRBJ2-7, the full variable domain is GAGVSQSPRYKVAKRGQDVALRCDPISGHVSLFWYQQALGQGPEFLTYFQNEAQLDKSGLPSDRFFAERPEGSVSTLKIQRTQQEDSAVYLCASSLGLAGVGEQYFGPGTRLTVT.